Below are 7 T cell receptor beta chains sequenced from a single sample in a study of blood T cell repertoires in COVID-19 (dated by TCRdb to the early 2020s). Library preparation was by the immunoSEQ multiplex PCR assay. Not all clones reach the TCRdb copy of this immuneACCESS table, which keeps in-frame sequences only. Checked studies attribute under half of the gap to unresolved V genes and leave the rest unexplained. This sample has just over 150,000 clones in its table, and approximately 90% of those were observed once. The ten largest account for less than 8.5% of the sample. Sequencing was done on a sample of PBMCs or T cells enriched from blood (not recorded which). The receptors derive from a woman aged 50 to 60 who had recovered from COVID-19.

The chain combines TRBV5-1 with TRBJ1-2; the D gene is possibly TRBD1 (5 bases). V dropped 1 base and J dropped 7 bases, with 14 bases sitting between them. Germline loops: CDR1 SGHRS, CDR2 YFSETQ. The CDR3 loop spans 14 amino acids. CDR3 loop: CASSLSARAGGYTF. CDR3 DNA sequence: TGCGCCAGCAGCTTGTCCGCCAGGGCTGGTGGCTACACCTTC.

The rearrangement uses TRBV4-3 and TRBJ1-4, with 10 bases lining up with TRBD1. V lost 0 bases, J lost 3 bases, and 4 bases stayed unmatched. The germline V gene has CDR1 LGHNA and CDR2 YSLEER. The CDR3 contains 17 residues. CDR3 protein: CASSQDDRGPANEKLFF. The CDR3 nucleotides are TGCGCCAGCAGCCAAGACGACAGGGGGCCGGCTAATGAAAAACTGTTTTTT.

The chain employs TRBV7-6 and TRBJ2-7, with D possibly being TRBD2 (7 bases). Germline assignment: CDR1 SGHVS and CDR2 FNYEAQ. V lost 5 bases, J lost 3 bases, and 29 bases lay in between. This CDR3 has 19 residues. This CDR3 reads CASSPRQGSPLAGFYEQYF. DNA for the CDR3: TGTGCCAGCAGCCCACGGCAGGGGAGCCCGTTAGCGGGTTTCTACGAGCAGTACTTC.

This chain joins TRBV28 and TRBJ2-3; a weak D match, TRBD2 (6 bases). With 4 bases removed from V and 1 base from J, the gap between germline ends came to 12 bases. Germline assignment: CDR1 MDHEN and CDR2 SYDVKM. CDR3 length equals 15 residues. CDR3 loop: CASSYYSGGTDTQYF. The CDR3 DNA follows: TGTGCCAGCAGTTACTACTCGGGGGGCACAGATACGCAGTATTTT.

This clone was seen a single time. The rearrangement uses TRBV5-6 and TRBJ1-4, with 7 bases that match TRBD1. The CDR3 consists of 17 residues. V shed 0 bases, J shed 0 bases, and the junction held 5 bases outside the gene matches. Germline loops: CDR1 SGHDT, CDR2 YYEEEE. CDR3 sequence reads: CASSLAYTGATNEKLFF. The CDR3 nucleotides are TGTGCCAGCAGCTTGGCGTACACAGGGGCAACTAATGAAAAACTGTTTTTT. Variable domain in full (rest from reference TRBV5-6 and TRBJ1-4): DAGVTQSPTHLIKTRGQQVTLRCSPKSGHDTVSWYQQALGQGPQFIFQYYEEEERQRGNFPDRFSGHQFPNYSSELNVNALLLGDSALYLCASSLAYTGATNEKLFFGSGTQLSVL.

The chain combines TRBV27 with TRBJ1-2; 7 nucleotides agree with TRBD1. The CDR3 is 15 residues long. In germline, CDR1 is MNHEY, CDR2 SMNVEV (reference sequence). Trimming cost V 2 bases and J 3 bases; bases outside gene matches: 6. CDR3 coding DNA: TGTGCCAGCAGTTTAGGTCCCGGGACAGACTATGGCTACACCTTC. Translating gives CASSLGPGTDYGYTF.

V gene TRBV29-1 combines with J gene TRBJ2-2; TRBD1 agrees at 9 bases. The CDR3 sequence is 14 residues long. Germline CDR1 and CDR2: SQVTM and ANQGSEA. V lost 7 bases, J lost 7 bases, and 10 bases stayed unmatched. The CDR3 here is CSGSYRGRDGELFF. CDR3 nucleotides: TGCAGCGGATCTTACAGGGGGCGAGACGGGGAGCTGTTTTTT.